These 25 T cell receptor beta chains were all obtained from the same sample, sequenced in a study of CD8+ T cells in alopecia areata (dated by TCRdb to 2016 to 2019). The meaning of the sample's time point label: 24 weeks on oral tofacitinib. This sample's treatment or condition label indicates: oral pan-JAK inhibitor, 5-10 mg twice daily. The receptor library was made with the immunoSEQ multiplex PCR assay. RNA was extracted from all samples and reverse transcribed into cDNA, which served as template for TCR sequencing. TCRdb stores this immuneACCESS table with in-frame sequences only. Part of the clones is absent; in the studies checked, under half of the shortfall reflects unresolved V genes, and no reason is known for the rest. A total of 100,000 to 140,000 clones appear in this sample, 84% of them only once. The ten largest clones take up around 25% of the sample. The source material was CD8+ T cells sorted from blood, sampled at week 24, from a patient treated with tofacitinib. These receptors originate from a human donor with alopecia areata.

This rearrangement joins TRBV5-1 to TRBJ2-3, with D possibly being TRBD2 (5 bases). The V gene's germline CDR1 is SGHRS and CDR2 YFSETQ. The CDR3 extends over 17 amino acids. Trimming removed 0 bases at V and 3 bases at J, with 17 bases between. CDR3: CASSLAGGFDRTDTQYF. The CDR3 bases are TGCGCCAGCAGCTTGGCCGGCGGGTTCGATCGAACAGATACGCAGTATTTT. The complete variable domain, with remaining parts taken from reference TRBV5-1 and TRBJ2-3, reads KAGVTQTPRYLIKTRGQQVTLSCSPISGHRSVSWYQQTPGQGLQFLFEYFSETQRNKGNFPGRFSGRQFSNSRSEMNVSTLELGDSALYLCASSLAGGFDRTDTQYFGPGTRLTVL.

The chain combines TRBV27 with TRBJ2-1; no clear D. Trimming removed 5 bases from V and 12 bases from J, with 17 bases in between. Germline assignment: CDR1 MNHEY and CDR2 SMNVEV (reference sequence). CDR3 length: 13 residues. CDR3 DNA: TGTGCCAGCAGTACCTCAAGGGCAATGAGGCAGTTCTTC. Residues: CASSTSRAMRQFF.

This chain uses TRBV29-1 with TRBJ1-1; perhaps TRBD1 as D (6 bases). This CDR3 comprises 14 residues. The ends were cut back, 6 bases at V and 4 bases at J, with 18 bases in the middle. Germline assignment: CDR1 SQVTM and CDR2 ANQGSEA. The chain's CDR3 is CSVAGGGWVTEAFF. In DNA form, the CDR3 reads TGCAGCGTGGCCGGAGGGGGGTGGGTCACTGAAGCTTTCTTT.

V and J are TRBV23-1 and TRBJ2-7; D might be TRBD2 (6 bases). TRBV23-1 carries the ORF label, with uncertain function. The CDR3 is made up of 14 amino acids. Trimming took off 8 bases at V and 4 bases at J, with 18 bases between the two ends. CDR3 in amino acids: CASPPGREAYEQYF. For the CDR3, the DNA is TGCGCCAGCCCCCCTGGCAGGGAGGCGTACGAGCAGTACTTC.

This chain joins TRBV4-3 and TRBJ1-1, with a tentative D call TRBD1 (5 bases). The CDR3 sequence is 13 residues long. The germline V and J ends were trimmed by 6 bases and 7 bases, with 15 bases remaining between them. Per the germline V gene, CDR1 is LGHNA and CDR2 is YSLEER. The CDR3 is CASSPSTQGEAFF. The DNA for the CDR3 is TGCGCCAGCAGTCCAAGTACCCAGGGTGAAGCTTTCTTT.

The CDR3 region is CASSGAQGAYEQYF. The CDR3 nucleotides read TGTGCCAGCAGTGGGGCACAGGGCGCGTACGAGCAGTACTTC. This chain joins TRBV6-6 and TRBJ2-7; D is possibly TRBD1 (6 bases). The CDR3 sequence is 14 residues long. V shed 5 bases and J shed 4 bases, with 15 bases lying between them. Germline V gene lookup returns CDR1 MNHNY and CDR2 SVGAGI (reference sequence).

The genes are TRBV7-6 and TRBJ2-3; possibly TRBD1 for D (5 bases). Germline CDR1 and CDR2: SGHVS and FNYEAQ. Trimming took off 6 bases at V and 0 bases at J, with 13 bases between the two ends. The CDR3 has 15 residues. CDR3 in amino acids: CASRIQAISTDTQYF. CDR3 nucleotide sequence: TGTGCCAGCAGGATACAGGCCATCAGCACAGATACGCAGTATTTT.

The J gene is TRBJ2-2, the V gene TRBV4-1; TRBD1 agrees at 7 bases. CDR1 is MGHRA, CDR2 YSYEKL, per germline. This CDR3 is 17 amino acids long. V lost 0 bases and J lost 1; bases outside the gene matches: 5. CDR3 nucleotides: TGCGCCAGCAGCCAAGATCCGCCAGGGGGGAACACCGGGGAGCTGTTTTTT. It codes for CASSQDPPGGNTGELFF.

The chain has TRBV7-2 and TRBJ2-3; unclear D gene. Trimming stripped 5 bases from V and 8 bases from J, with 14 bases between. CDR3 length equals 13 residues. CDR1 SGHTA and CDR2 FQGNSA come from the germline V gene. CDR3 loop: CASSAVGLGTQYF. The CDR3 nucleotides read TGTGCCAGCAGCGCCGTCGGCCTCGGTACGCAGTATTTT.

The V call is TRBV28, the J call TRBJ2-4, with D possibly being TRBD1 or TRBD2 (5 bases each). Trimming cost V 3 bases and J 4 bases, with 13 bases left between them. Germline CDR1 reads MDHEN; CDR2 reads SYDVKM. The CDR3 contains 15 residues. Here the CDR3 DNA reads TGTGCCAGCAGTTTTTCCCGGGACGAAAAAAACATTCAGTACTTC. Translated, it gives CASSFSRDEKNIQYF.

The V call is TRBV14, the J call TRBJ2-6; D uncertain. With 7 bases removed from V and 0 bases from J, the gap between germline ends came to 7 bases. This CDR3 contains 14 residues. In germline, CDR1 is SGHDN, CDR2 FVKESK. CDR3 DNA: TGTGCCAGCACCTCCTCCTCTGGGGCCAACGTCCTGACTTTC. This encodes CASTSSSGANVLTF. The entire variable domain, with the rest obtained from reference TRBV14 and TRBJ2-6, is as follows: EAGVTQFPSHSVIEKGQTVTLRCDPISGHDNLYWYRRVMGKEIKFLLHFVKESKQDESGMPNNRFLAERTGGTYSTLKVQPAELEDSGVYFCASTSSSGANVLTFGAGSRLTVL.

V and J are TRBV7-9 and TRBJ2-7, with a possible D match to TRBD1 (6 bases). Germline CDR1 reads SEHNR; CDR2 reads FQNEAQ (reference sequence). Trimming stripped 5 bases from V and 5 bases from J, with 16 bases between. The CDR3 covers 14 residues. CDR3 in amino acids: CASSRTGMVNEQYF. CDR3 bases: TGTGCCAGCAGCCGTACAGGGATGGTCAACGAGCAGTACTTC. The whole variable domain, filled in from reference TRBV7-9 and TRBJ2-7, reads DTGVSQNPRHKITKRGQNVTFRCDPISEHNRLYWYRQTLGQGPEFLTYFQNEAQLEKSRLLSDRFSAERPKGSFSTLEIQRTEQGDSAMYLCASSRTGMVNEQYFGPGTRLTVT.

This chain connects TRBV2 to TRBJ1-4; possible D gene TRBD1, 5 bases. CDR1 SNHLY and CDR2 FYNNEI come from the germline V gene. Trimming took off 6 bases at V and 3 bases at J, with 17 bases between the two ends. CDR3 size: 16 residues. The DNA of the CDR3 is TGTGCCAGCAGCCCCGGGACCGGTAACGCTAATGAAAAACTGTTTTTT. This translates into CASSPGTGNANEKLFF.

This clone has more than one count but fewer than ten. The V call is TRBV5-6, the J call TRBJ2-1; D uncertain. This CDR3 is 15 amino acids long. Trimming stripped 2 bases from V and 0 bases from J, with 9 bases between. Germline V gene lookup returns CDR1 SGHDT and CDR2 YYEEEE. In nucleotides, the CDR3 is TGTGCCAGCAGCTTTGACCGATTCTCCTACAATGAGCAGTTCTTC. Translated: CASSFDRFSYNEQFF. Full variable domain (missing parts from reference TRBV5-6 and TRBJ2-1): DAGVTQSPTHLIKTRGQQVTLRCSPKSGHDTVSWYQQALGQGPQFIFQYYEEEERQRGNFPDRFSGHQFPNYSSELNVNALLLGDSALYLCASSFDRFSYNEQFFGPGTRLTVL.

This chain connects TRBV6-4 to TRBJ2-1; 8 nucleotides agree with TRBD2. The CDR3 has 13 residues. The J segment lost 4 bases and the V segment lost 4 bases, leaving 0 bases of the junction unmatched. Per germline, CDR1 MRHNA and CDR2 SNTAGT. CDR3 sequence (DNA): TGTGCCAGCAGTGCGGGGGGGTACAATGAGCAGTTCTTC. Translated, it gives CASSAGGYNEQFF.

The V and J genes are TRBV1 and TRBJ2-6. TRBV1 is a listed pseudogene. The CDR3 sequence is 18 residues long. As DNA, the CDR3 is TGCACCAGCAGACGCCGACGTTTGTGCACAAATCGGGCCAACGTCCTGACTTTC. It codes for CTSRRRRLCTNRANVLTF.

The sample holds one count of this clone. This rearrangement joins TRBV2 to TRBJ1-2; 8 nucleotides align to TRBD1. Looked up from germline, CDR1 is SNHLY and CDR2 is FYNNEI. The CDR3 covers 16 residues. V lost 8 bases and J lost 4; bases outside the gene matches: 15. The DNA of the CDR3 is TGTGCCAGCGGACAGGGACCCCTCGGGCCCGTCTATGGCTACACCTTC. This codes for CASGQGPLGPVYGYTF. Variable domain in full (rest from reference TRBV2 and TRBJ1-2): EPEVTQTPSHQVTQMGQEVILRCVPISNHLYFYWYRQILGQKVEFLVSFYNNEISEKSEIFDDQFSVERPDGSNFTLKIRSTKLEDSAMYFCASGQGPLGPVYGYTFGSGTRLTVV.

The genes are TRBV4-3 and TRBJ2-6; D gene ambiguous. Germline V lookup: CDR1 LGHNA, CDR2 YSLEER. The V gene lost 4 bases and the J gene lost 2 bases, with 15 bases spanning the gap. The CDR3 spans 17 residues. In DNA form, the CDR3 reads TGCGCCAGCAGCCTGGGCGGTGGCTTACCTGGGGCCAACGTCCTGACTTTC. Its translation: CASSLGGGLPGANVLTF.

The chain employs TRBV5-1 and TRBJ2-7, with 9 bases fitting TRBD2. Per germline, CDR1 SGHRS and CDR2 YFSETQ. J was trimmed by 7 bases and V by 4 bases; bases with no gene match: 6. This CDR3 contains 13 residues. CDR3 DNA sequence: TGCGCCAGCAGCGCTCTAGCGGGGTGGGAGCAGTACTTC. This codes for CASSALAGWEQYF.

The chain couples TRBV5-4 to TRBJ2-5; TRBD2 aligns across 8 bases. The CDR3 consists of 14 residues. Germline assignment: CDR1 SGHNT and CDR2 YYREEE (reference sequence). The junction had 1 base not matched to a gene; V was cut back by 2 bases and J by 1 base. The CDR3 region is CASSFGGAQETQYF. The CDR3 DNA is TGTGCCAGCAGCTTCGGGGGGGCCCAAGAGACCCAGTACTTC.

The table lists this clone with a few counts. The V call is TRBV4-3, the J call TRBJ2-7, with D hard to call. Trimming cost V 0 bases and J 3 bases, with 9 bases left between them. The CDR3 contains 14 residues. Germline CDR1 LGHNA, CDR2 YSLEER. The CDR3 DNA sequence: TGCGCCAGCAGCCAAGATCTTGGGTTCTACGAGCAGTACTTC. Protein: CASSQDLGFYEQYF.

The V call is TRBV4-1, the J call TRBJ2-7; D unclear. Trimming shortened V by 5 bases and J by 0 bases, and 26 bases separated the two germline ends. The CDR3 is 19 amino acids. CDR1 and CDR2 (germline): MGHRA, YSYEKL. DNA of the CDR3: TGCGCCAGCAGCTTCCGAAAGCAATTAGGATCGGGCAGCTCCTACGAGCAGTACTTC. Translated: CASSFRKQLGSGSSYEQYF.

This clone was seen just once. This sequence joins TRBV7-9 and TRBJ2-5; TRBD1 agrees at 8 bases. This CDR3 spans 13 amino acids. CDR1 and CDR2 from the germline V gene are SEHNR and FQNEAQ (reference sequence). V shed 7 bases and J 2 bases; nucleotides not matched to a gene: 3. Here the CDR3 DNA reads TGTGCCAGCAACGGACAGGGACAAGAGACCCAGTACTTC. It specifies CASNGQGQETQYF.

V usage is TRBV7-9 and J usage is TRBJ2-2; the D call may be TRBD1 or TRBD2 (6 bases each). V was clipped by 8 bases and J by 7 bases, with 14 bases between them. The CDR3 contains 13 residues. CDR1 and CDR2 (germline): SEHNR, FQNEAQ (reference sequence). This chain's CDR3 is CASCLGGHGELFF. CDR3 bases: TGTGCCAGCTGCCTGGGGGGCCACGGGGAGCTGTTTTTT.

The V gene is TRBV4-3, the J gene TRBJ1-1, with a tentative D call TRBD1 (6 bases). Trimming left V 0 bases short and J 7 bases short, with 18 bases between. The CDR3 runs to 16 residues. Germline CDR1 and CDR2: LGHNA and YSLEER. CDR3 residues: CASSQDRGPGVVEAFF. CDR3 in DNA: TGCGCCAGCAGCCAAGATCGGGGGCCGGGCGTTGTTGAAGCTTTCTTT.